This T cell receptor beta chain is from a study of blood T cells in healthy people across ages. Broader study findings: No one knew whether donors had CMV, which possibly confounded expanded clonotype changes.

Donation came from healthy Caucasian individuals in Russia who were aged roughly 6 to 95. Next came a second PCR, run for about 6 to 11 cycles, which used a sample-barcoded 5' primer along with a J-beta primer mix. A single record per CDR3 protein comes from TCRdb applying MiXCR to the 5' RACE reads. The sample has almost 800,000 distinct CDR3 sequences, more than 45% seen once. With respect to this clonotype: The antigen remains unidentified.

V was clipped by 1 base and J by 3 bases, with 6 bases between them. Per the germline V gene, CDR1 is SGHDN and CDR2 is FVKESK. The CDR3 length is 13 residues. The source material was blood. The rearrangement joins TRBV14 to TRBJ1-1; D ambiguous. This clonotype originated in a man aged 30 to 39 in good health. The CDR3 sequence: CASSQAYYTEAFF. The CDR3 DNA is TGTGCCAGCAGCCAAGCTTATTACACTGAAGCTTTCTTT.